Each of the 30 T cell receptor beta chains below was sequenced from the same sample in a study of shared T cell receptors in the human thymus. TCRdb's table, derived via immunoSEQ multiplex PCR, lists solely in-frame clones and lacks some. The sample holds about 660,000 clones; around 87% are singletons and the top ten take roughly 0.0087%. In addition, the sample was reused for a study of human thymus T cells.

Sequencing used thymocytes. These receptors came from a boy under three years old with a congenital heart defect.

The chain joins TRBV28 to TRBJ1-6; TRBD1 is a possible D gene (6 bases). CDR1 MDHEN and CDR2 SYDVKM come from the germline V gene. The CDR3 consists of 14 residues. Trimming shortened V by 4 bases and J by 14 bases, and 18 bases separated the two germline ends. CDR3 coding DNA: TGTGCCAGCAGTTCGACAGGTGTGAGAGAGGCCCTCCACTTT. The encoded protein is CASSSTGVREALHF.

CDR3 region: CASSPGSAGNDDEQYF. CDR3 bases: TGTGCCAGCAGCCCGGGCTCGGCAGGGAATGACGACGAGCAGTACTTC. V usage is TRBV4-2 and J usage is TRBJ2-7, with D possibly being TRBD1 (5 bases). Per the germline V gene, CDR1 is LGHNA and CDR2 is YNFKEQ. Trimming took 4 bases from V and 5 from J, leaving 21 bases between them. The CDR3 has 16 amino acids.

This rearrangement joins TRBV19 to TRBJ1-4; 7 bases line up with TRBD1. CDR1 LNHDA and CDR2 SQIVND come from the germline V gene (reference sequence). Unmatched junction bases numbered 5, after V lost 3 bases and J lost 7 bases. The CDR3 is made up of 14 amino acids. The CDR3 loop reads CASSIGTAFEKLFF. CDR3 nucleotide sequence: TGTGCCAGTAGTATTGGGACAGCTTTTGAAAAACTGTTTTTT.

CDR3 in DNA: TGCGCCAGCAGCCAAGATGGGGAACTAGCGCTTGCGACAGATACGCAGTATTTT. As protein: CASSQDGELALATDTQYF. The chain recombines TRBV4-1 with TRBJ2-3; 7 bases align to TRBD2. V was pared by 0 bases and J by 3 bases, with 12 bases of the junction left unmatched. CDR1 and CDR2 (germline): MGHRA, YSYEKL. CDR3 length: 18 amino acids.

The CDR3 spells CAISESTGIIHNEQFF. The CDR3 DNA is TGTGCCATCAGTGAGTCGACGGGAATAATTCACAATGAGCAGTTCTTC. The chain is built from TRBV10-3 and TRBJ2-1; D may be TRBD2 (5 bases). Trimming took 0 bases from V and 5 from J, leaving 14 bases between them. This CDR3 has 16 residues. The germline V gene has CDR1 ENHRY and CDR2 SYGVKD.

Only a few counts were recorded for this clone. CDR3 sequence: CASSYRGDRGCEQYF. The CDR3 DNA is TGTGCCAGCAGTTACCGGGGGGACAGGGGGTGCGAGCAGTACTTC. This chain uses TRBV6-6 with TRBJ2-7; 11 bases line up with TRBD1. V lost 2 bases to trimming and J lost 6 bases; unmatched junction nucleotides: 6. This CDR3 has 15 residues. CDR1 and CDR2 from the germline V gene are MNHNY and SVGAGI (reference sequence).

V and J are TRBV6-1 and TRBJ2-3; 11 bases align to TRBD1. The CDR3 extends over 14 amino acids. The V and J ends lost 6 bases and 6 bases, in that order; junction bases with no gene match: 5. Germline CDR1 and CDR2: MNHNS and SASEGT. CDR3: CASSGQGAGDTQYF. CDR3 DNA: TGTGCCAGCAGCGGACAGGGGGCAGGTGATACGCAGTATTTT.

V usage is TRBV7-8 and J usage is TRBJ1-2; TRBD1 is a possible D gene (5 bases). Germline CDR1 SGHVS, CDR2 FQNEAQ. The CDR3 runs to 13 residues. The V and J ends lost 3 bases and 3 bases respectively, with 8 bases between them. CDR3 DNA sequence: TGTGCCAGCAGCTTCGGAGGGGACTATGGCTACACCTTC. This codes for CASSFGGDYGYTF.

This clone was found once. Other nucleotide sequences from this sample produce the same CDR3. The chain employs TRBV20-1 and TRBJ2-7; no definite D call. Trimming shortened V by 4 bases and J by 2 bases, and 6 bases separated the two germline ends. The V gene's germline CDR1 is DFQATT and CDR2 SNEGSKA (reference sequence). The CDR3 extends over 11 amino acids. The CDR3 nucleotides are TGCAGTGCTACAGACACCTACGAGCAGTACTTC. Protein product: CSATDTYEQYF.

This clone came up once. This chain connects TRBV7-2 to TRBJ1-5; 9 nucleotides match TRBD1. Germline-derived CDR1 and CDR2 are SGHTA and FQGNSA. The V segment lost 2 bases and the J segment 2 bases; nucleotides outside the gene matches: 13. The CDR3 has 19 residues. CDR3 DNA sequence: TGTGCCAGCAGCTTACAGGGAACCTCCAGGACAGGGGGCAATCAGCCCCAGCATTTT. Its translation is CASSLQGTSRTGGNQPQHF.

The V gene is TRBV4-1, the J gene TRBJ1-6; 8 bases agree with TRBD1. The CDR3 has 15 amino acids. Trimming removed 1 base from V and 7 bases from J; junction bases left unmatched: 3. The germline V gene has CDR1 MGHRA and CDR2 YSYEKL. The CDR3 coding sequence is TGCGCCAGCAGCCAAGTAGGACAGGGAAATTCACCCCTCCACTTT. Translated: CASSQVGQGNSPLHF.

V gene TRBV7-2 combines with J gene TRBJ2-7, with 10 bases fitting TRBD2. This CDR3 is 15 amino acids long. After removal of 5 bases from V and 5 bases from J, the junction contained 9 bases not matched to a gene. CDR1 is SGHTA, CDR2 FQGNSA, per germline. The CDR3 DNA sequence: TGTGCCAGCAGCCCCCGGGAGCTAGCGGGGGACGAGCAGTACTTC. This gives the protein CASSPRELAGDEQYF.

The chain is built from TRBV4-1 and TRBJ1-5, with D possibly being TRBD1 (6 bases). This CDR3 spans 17 amino acids. Trimming removed 0 bases at V and 7 bases at J, with 19 bases between. Looked up from germline, CDR1 is MGHRA and CDR2 is YSYEKL. CDR3 in amino acids: CASSQDRARGIEQPQHF. The CDR3 DNA reads TGCGCCAGCAGCCAAGATAGGGCCAGGGGAATAGAACAGCCCCAGCATTTT.

This chain connects TRBV4-3 to TRBJ1-4; no clear D. Germline lookup yields CDR1 LGHNA and CDR2 YSLEER. With 4 bases removed from V and 5 bases from J, the gap between germline ends came to 14 bases. The CDR3 is 15 amino acids. CDR3 residues: CASSRFDIENEKLFF. CDR3 DNA sequence: TGCGCCAGCAGCCGCTTCGACATTGAAAATGAAAAACTGTTTTTT.

The CDR3 DNA sequence: TGCAGCGCCCCTAAAACAGGGCTGAACACTGAAGCTTTCTTT. Protein: CSAPKTGLNTEAFF. The chain links TRBV29-1 to TRBJ1-1; TRBD1 might be the D (6 bases). V lost 7 bases, J lost 0 bases, and 15 bases lay in between. The CDR3 length is 14 residues. CDR1 is SQVTM, CDR2 ANQGSEA, per germline.

This rearrangement joins TRBV7-8 to TRBJ2-3, with D possibly TRBD2 on 6 matching bases. The CDR3 spans 15 residues. Germline V gene sequence: CDR1 SGHVS, CDR2 FQNEAQ. The V gene lost 4 bases and the J gene lost 2 bases, with 13 bases spanning the gap. CDR3 sequence: CASSSVAEPTDTQYF. Here the CDR3 DNA reads TGTGCCAGCAGCTCGGTAGCGGAGCCCACAGATACGCAGTATTTT.

The chain is built from TRBV15 and TRBJ1-5; perhaps TRBD1 as D (5 bases). Trimming took 3 bases from V and 7 from J, leaving 13 bases between them. Germline V gives CDR1 LNHNV, CDR2 YYDKDF (reference sequence). CDR3 length: 14 amino acids. The CDR3 loop is CATSRKRGRQPQHF. The CDR3 nucleotides are TGTGCCACCAGCAGGAAACGGGGGAGGCAGCCCCAGCATTTT.

Written as DNA, the CDR3 is TGCGCCAGCAGCTTCCGGGACAGCACAGGGCCGTACTATGGCTACACCTTC. The encoded protein is CASSFRDSTGPYYGYTF. The V and J genes are TRBV5-1 and TRBJ1-2; 7 nucleotides agree with TRBD1. Germline V CDR1 and CDR2: SGHRS, YFSETQ. Trimming removed 2 bases from V and 3 bases from J; junction bases left unmatched: 13. The CDR3 spans 17 residues.

This sequence joins TRBV27 and TRBJ2-5, with unresolved D. The ends were cut back, 3 bases at V and 1 base at J, with 6 bases in the middle. Germline loops: CDR1 MNHEY, CDR2 SMNVEV (reference sequence). The CDR3 totals 13 residues. This CDR3 reads CASSLGPQETQYF. CDR3 sequence (DNA): TGTGCCAGCAGTTTGGGCCCCCAAGAGACCCAGTACTTC.

The gene calls are TRBV4-3 and TRBJ1-5, with D possibly TRBD1 on 6 matching bases. Trimming took off 0 bases at V and 0 bases at J, with 21 bases between the two ends. CDR1 is LGHNA and CDR2 is YSLEER in the germline V gene. This CDR3 is 20 amino acids long. The CDR3 here is CASSQDWARGEDYSNQPQHF. The DNA for the CDR3 is TGCGCCAGCAGCCAAGATTGGGCCAGGGGAGAGGATTATAGCAATCAGCCCCAGCATTTT.

This chain links TRBV5-1 with TRBJ2-3; D is unresolved. V was shortened by 5 bases and J by 5 bases, with 18 bases between the two germline ends. Per germline, CDR1 SGHRS and CDR2 YFSETQ. This CDR3 is 15 amino acids long. In nucleotides, the CDR3 is TGCGCCAGCAGATTTTTTGAGAGGCGCAGAGATACGCAGTATTTT. It yields the protein CASRFFERRRDTQYF.

The rearrangement uses TRBV25-1 and TRBJ1-2, with 7 bases fitting TRBD1. CDR1 is MGHDK and CDR2 is SYGVNS in the germline V gene. The J segment lost 4 bases and the V segment lost 7 bases, leaving 6 bases of the junction unmatched. The length of the CDR3 is 13 residues. The CDR3: CASTTGDSYGYTF. In nucleotides, the CDR3 is TGTGCCAGCACCACAGGGGACAGCTATGGCTACACCTTC.

The rearrangement links TRBV5-4 to TRBJ2-5, with 10 bases that match TRBD1. With the DNA end fitting TRBJ2-7 better, the J assignment may be wrong. Germline V lookup: CDR1 SGHNT, CDR2 YYREEE (reference sequence). This CDR3 has 18 residues. CDR3 sequence reads: CASSLDRELGQGDYEQYF. The CDR3 bases are TGTGCCAGCAGCTTGGATCGGGAGCTCGGACAGGGGGACTACGAGCAGTACTTC.

The chain carries TRBV10-3 and TRBJ2-7; D is perhaps TRBD1 (6 bases). The CDR3 contains 14 residues. Germline-derived CDR1 and CDR2 are ENHRY and SYGVKD. Trimming removed 6 bases from V and 3 bases from J, with 15 bases in between. The CDR3 sequence is CAIREGGRCYEQYF. The DNA for the CDR3 is TGTGCCATCAGAGAAGGGGGTAGGTGCTACGAGCAGTACTTC.

V and J are TRBV11-3 and TRBJ2-1, with TRBD1 matching over 10 bases. CDR3 size: 16 residues. Germline CDR1 and CDR2: SGHNT and YENEEA. J gave up 5 bases and V 5 bases, and 9 bases lay outside the gene matches. The CDR3 loop reads CASSLARDRGDNEQFF. The CDR3 DNA reads TGTGCCAGCAGCCTAGCTAGGGACAGGGGAGACAATGAGCAGTTCTTC.

The V call is TRBV11-2, the J call TRBJ2-7; a possible D gene is TRBD2 (6 bases). From germline, CDR1 is SGHAT and CDR2 FQNNGV. V lost 8 bases to trimming and J lost 3 bases, with 11 bases between them. This CDR3 has 12 residues. CDR3 sequence reads: CASQDYLYEQYF. The CDR3, as DNA: TGTGCCAGCCAGGACTACCTCTACGAGCAGTACTTC.

This chain links TRBV5-6 with TRBJ1-2; a possible D gene is TRBD1 (5 bases). Between the trimmed V and J ends, which lost 5 bases and 5 bases, there was a span of 10 bases. Looked up from germline, CDR1 is SGHDT and CDR2 is YYEEEE. The CDR3 is 12 residues long. The CDR3 DNA follows: TGTGCCAGCAGACCACCAGGGTATGGCTACACCTTC. Translating it yields CASRPPGYGYTF.

The chain couples TRBV2 to TRBJ1-1; no reliable D call. The V and J ends lost 8 bases and 4 bases respectively, with 17 bases between them. Germline CDR1 and CDR2: SNHLY and FYNNEI. The CDR3 length is 14 residues. CDR3 in amino acids: CASPRGRGSTEAFF. CDR3 DNA sequence: TGTGCCAGCCCCCGGGGTCGAGGGAGCACTGAAGCTTTCTTT. The entire variable domain, with the rest obtained from reference TRBV2 and TRBJ1-1, is as follows: EPEVTQTPSHQVTQMGQEVILRCVPISNHLYFYWYRQILGQKVEFLVSFYNNEISEKSEIFDDQFSVERPDGSNFTLKIRSTKLEDSAMYFCASPRGRGSTEAFFGQGTRLTVV.

The chain joins TRBV7-2 to TRBJ1-5, with D tentatively TRBD1 (5 bases). This CDR3 has 17 amino acids. Germline CDR1 SGHTA, CDR2 FQGNSA. The germline V and J ends were trimmed by 1 base and 3 bases, with 16 bases remaining between them. The CDR3 sequence: CASSLGGRQRPNQPQHF. In nucleotides, the CDR3 is TGTGCCAGCAGCTTAGGGGGAAGACAGAGACCCAATCAGCCCCAGCATTTT.

This clone was seen a handful of times. The chain has TRBV7-2 and TRBJ2-3, with D unclear. Germline lookup yields CDR1 SGHTA and CDR2 FQGNSA. V dropped 1 base and J dropped 0 bases, with 11 bases sitting between them. The CDR3 has 16 amino acids. The CDR3 reads CASSLEERPSTDTQYF. For the CDR3, the DNA is TGTGCCAGCAGCTTAGAGGAGAGACCTAGCACAGATACGCAGTATTTT.